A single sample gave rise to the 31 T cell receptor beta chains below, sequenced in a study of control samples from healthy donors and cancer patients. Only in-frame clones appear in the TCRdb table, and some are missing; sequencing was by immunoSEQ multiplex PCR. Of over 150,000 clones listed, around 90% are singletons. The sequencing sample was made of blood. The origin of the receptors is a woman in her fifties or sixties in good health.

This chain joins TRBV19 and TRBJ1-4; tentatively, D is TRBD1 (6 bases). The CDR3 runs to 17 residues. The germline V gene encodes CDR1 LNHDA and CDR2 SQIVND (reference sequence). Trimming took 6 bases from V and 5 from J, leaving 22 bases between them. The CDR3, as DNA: TGTGCCAGTAGCATCGTTATCCCCGGGACAAAGAATGAAAAACTGTTTTTT. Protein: CASSIVIPGTKNEKLFF.

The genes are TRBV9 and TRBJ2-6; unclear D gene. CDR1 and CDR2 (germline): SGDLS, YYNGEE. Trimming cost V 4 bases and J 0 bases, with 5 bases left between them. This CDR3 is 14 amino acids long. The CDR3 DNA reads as TGTGCCAGCAGCCTCTACTCTGGGGCCAACGTCCTGACTTTC. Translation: CASSLYSGANVLTF. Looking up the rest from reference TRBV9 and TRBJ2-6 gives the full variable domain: DSGVTQTPKHLITATGQRVTLRCSPRSGDLSVYWYQQSLDQGLQFLIQYYNGEERAKGNILERFSAQQFPDLHSELNLSSLELGDSALYFCASSLYSGANVLTFGAGSRLTVL.

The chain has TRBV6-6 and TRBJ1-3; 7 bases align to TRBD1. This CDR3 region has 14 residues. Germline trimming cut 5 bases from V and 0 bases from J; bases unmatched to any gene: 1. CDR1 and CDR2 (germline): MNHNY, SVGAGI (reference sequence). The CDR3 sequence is CASSGTVSGNTIYF. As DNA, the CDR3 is TGTGCCAGCAGTGGGACAGTCTCTGGAAACACCATATATTTT.

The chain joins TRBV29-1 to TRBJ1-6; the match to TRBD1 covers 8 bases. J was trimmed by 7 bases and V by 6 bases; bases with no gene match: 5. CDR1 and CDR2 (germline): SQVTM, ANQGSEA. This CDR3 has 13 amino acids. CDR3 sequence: CSVRQGINSPLHF. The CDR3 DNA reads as TGCAGCGTCAGACAGGGGATCAATTCACCCCTCCACTTT.

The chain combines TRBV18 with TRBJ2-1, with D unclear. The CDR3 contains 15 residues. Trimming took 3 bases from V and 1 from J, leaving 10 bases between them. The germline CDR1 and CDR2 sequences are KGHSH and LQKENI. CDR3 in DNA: TGTGCCAGCTCACCCCTGTTGGGGTCCTACAATGAGCAGTTCTTC. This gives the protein CASSPLLGSYNEQFF.

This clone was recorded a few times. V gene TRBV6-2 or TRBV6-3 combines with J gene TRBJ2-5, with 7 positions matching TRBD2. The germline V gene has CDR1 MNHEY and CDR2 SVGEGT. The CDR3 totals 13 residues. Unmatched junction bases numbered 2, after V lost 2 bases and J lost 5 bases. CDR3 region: CASSYGREETQYF. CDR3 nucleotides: TGTGCCAGCAGTTACGGGAGGGAGGAGACCCAGTACTTC.

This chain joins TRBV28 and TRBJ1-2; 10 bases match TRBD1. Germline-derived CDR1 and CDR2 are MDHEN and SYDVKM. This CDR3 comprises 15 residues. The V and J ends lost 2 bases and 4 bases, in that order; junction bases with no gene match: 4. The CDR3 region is CASSLGTGDLYGYTF. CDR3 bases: TGTGCCAGCAGTTTAGGGACAGGGGATCTCTATGGCTACACCTTC.

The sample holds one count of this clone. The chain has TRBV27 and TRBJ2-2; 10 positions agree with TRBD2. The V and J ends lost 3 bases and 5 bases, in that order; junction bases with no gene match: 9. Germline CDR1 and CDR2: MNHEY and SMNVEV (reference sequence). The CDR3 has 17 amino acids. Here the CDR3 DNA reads TGTGCCAGCAGTTTCTTTAGCGGGGGGACCGGGACCGGGGAGCTGTTTTTT. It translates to CASSFFSGGTGTGELFF.

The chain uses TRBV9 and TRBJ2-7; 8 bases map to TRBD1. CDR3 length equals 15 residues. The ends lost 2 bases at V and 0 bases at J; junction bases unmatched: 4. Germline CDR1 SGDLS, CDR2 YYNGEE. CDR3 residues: CASSVTGGSSYEQYF. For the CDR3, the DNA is TGTGCCAGCAGCGTTACAGGGGGGAGCTCCTACGAGCAGTACTTC.

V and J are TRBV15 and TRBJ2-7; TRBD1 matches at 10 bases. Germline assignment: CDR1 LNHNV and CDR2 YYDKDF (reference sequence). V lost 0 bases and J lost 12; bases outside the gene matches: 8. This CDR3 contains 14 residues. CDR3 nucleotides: TGTGCCACCAGCAGAGAGGCGGGACAGGGGCCGGGGTACTTC. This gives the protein CATSREAGQGPGYF.

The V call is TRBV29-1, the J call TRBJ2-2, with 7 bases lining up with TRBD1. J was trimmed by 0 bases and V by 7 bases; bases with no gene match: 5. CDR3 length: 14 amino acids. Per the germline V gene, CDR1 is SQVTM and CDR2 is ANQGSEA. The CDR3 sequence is CSARTGSNTGELFF. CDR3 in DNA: TGCAGCGCAAGGACAGGCTCGAACACCGGGGAGCTGTTTTTT.

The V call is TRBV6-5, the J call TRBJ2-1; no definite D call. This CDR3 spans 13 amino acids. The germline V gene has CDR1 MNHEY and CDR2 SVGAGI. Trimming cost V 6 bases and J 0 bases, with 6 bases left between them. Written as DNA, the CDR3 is TGTGCCAGCAGGGCAAGCTCCTACAATGAGCAGTTCTTC. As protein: CASRASSYNEQFF.

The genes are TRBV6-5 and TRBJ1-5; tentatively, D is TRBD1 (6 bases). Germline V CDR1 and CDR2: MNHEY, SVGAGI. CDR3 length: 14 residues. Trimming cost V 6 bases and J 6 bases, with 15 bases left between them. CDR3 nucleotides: TGTGCCAGCAGCTTACAGGGAAGCGCTCAGCCCCAGCATTTT. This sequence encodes CASSLQGSAQPQHF.

The CDR3 spells CATSEQTGGLSYNEQFF. The DNA for the CDR3 is TGTGCCACCAGTGAACAGACAGGGGGGCTCTCCTACAATGAGCAGTTCTTC. The rearrangement links TRBV24-1 to TRBJ2-1; 9 positions agree with TRBD1. CDR3 length: 17 amino acids. Germline trimming cut 4 bases from V and 0 bases from J; bases unmatched to any gene: 6. Germline V lookup: CDR1 KGHDR, CDR2 SFDVKD.

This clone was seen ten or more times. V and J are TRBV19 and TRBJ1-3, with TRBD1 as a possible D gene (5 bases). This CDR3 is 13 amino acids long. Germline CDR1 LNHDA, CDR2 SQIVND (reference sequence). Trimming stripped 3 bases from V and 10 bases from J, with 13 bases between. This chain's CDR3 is CASSIQGTRTIYF. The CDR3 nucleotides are TGTGCCAGTAGTATCCAGGGCACGAGAACCATATATTTT.

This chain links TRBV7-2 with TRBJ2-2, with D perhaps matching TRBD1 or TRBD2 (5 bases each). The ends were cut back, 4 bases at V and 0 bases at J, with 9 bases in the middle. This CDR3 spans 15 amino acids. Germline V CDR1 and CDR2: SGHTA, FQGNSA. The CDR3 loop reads CASSSGSTNTGELFF. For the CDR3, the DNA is TGTGCCAGCAGCTCAGGGAGTACGAACACCGGGGAGCTGTTTTTT.

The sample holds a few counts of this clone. CDR3 nucleotide sequence: TGTGCCAGCAGAGGGGGGACAGGGGGTGGCCAGCCCCAGCATTTT. Translation gives CASRGGTGGGQPQHF. V and J are TRBV6-5 and TRBJ1-5, with TRBD1 identical over 11 bases. This CDR3 spans 15 amino acids. In germline, CDR1 is MNHEY, CDR2 SVGAGI. The ends lost 6 bases at V and 7 bases at J; junction bases unmatched: 8.

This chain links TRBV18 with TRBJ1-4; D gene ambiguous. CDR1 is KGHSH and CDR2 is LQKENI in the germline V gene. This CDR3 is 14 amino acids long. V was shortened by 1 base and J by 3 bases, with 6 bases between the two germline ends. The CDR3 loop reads CASSPRGPNEKLFF. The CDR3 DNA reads TGTGCCAGCTCACCACGGGGTCCTAATGAAAAACTGTTTTTT.

The CDR3 here is CASSLEGGGVTEAFF. The CDR3 DNA follows: TGCGCCAGCAGCTTGGAGGGTGGTGGTGTCACTGAAGCTTTCTTT. V usage is TRBV5-1 and J usage is TRBJ1-1; D gene ambiguous. There are 15 residues in the CDR3. Germline V lookup: CDR1 SGHRS, CDR2 YFSETQ. Between the trimmed V and J ends, which lost 0 bases and 4 bases, there was a span of 13 bases.

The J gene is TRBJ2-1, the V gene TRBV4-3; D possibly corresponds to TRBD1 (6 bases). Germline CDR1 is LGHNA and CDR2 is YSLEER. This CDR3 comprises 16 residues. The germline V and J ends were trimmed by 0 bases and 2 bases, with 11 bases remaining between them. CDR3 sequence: CASSQDFGGPYNEQFF. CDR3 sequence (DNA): TGCGCCAGCAGCCAAGATTTTGGGGGCCCCTACAATGAGCAGTTCTTC.

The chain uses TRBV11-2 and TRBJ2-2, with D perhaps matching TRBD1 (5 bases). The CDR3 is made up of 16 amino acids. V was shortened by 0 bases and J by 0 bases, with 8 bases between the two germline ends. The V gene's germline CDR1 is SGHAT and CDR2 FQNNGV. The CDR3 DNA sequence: TGTGCCAGCAGCTTAGATGGGGCCTCGAACACCGGGGAGCTGTTTTTT. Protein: CASSLDGASNTGELFF.

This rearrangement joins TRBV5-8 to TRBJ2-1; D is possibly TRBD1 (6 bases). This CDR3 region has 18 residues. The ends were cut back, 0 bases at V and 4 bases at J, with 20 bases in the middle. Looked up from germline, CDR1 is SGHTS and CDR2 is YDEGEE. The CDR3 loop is CASSLEAQGLGFYNEQFF. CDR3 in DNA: TGTGCCAGCAGCTTGGAGGCACAGGGTCTAGGATTTTACAATGAGCAGTTCTTC.

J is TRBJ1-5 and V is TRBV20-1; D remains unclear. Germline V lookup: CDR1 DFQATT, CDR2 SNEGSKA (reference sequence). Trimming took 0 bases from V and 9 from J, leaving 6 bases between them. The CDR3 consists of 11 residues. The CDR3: CSARDDRPQHF. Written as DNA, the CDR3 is TGCAGTGCTAGAGACGATAGGCCCCAGCATTTT.

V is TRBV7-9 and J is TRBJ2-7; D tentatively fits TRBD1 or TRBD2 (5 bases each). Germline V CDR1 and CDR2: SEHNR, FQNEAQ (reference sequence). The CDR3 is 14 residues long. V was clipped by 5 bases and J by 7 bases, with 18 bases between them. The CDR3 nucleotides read TGTGCCAGCAGCGCTCAGGGATTTTCGGGGGAGCAGTACTTC. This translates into CASSAQGFSGEQYF.

CDR3 protein: CASSVEGQGVGSPLHF. The CDR3 region has the DNA TGTGCCAGCAGCGTAGAGGGACAGGGGGTTGGTTCACCCCTCCACTTT. The gene calls are TRBV9 and TRBJ1-6; TRBD1 agrees at 11 bases. Unmatched junction bases numbered 5, after V lost 0 bases and J lost 9 bases. The CDR3 runs to 16 residues. CDR1 and CDR2 from the germline V gene are SGDLS and YYNGEE.

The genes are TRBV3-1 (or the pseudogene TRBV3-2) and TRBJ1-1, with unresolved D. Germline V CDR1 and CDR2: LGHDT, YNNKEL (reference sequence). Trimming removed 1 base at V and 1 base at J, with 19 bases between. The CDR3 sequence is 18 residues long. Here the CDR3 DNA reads TGTGCCAGCAGCCAAGCTTTTAGACACCACTCGCAGAACACTGAAGCTTTCTTT. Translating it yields CASSQAFRHHSQNTEAFF.

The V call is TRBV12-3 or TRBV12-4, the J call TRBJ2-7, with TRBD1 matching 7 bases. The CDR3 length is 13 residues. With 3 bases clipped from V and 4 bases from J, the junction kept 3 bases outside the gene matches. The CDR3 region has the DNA TGTGCCAGCAGTTTTGGGACAGAATACGAGCAGTACTTC. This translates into CASSFGTEYEQYF.

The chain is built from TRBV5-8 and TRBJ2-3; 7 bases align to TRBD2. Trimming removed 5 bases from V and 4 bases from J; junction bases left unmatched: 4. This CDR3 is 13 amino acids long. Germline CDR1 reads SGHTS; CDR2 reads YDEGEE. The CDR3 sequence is CASSYGLADTQYF. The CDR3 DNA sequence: TGTGCCAGCAGTTACGGACTAGCAGATACGCAGTATTTT. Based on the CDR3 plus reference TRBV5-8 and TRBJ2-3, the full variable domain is EAGVTQSPTHLIKTRGQQATLRCSPISGHTSVYWYQQALGLGLQFLLWYDEGEERNRGNFPPRFSGRQFPNYSSELNVNALELEDSALYLCASSYGLADTQYFGPGTRLTVL.

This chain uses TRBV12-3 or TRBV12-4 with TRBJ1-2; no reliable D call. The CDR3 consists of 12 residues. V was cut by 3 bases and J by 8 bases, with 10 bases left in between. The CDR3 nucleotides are TGTGCCAGCAGTTTTTGGGGAGGCGGCTACACCTTC. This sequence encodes CASSFWGGGYTF.

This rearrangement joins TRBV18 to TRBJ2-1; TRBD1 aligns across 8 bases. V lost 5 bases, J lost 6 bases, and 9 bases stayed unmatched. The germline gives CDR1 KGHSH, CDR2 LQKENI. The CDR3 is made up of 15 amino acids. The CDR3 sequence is CASSNVGQGPNEQFF. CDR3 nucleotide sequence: TGTGCCAGCTCAAATGTAGGACAGGGTCCCAATGAGCAGTTCTTC.

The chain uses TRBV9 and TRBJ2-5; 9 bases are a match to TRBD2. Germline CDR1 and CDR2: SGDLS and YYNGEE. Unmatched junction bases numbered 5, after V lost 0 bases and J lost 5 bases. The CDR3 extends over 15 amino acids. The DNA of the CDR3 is TGTGCCAGCAGCGTAGAGCGGGGGGCGGGGGAGACCCAGTACTTC. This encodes CASSVERGAGETQYF.